The 21 T cell receptor beta chains reported below all come from one sample, sequenced in a study of cytomegalovirus exposure and HLA in healthy donors. The PCR employed 60 Vbeta primers together with 13 Jbeta primers. Repertoires were generated with immunoSEQ multiplex PCR, while TCRdb's copy carries only in-frame clones and drops some. The sample lists approximately 180,000 clones; around 80% were seen once. What was sequenced was PBMCs. The receptors were sampled from a woman in her twenties or thirties in good health and CMV-seropositive.

This chain links TRBV18 with TRBJ2-5; 11 bases are shared with TRBD2. Trimming took 5 bases from V and 14 from J; bases not matched to a gene: 40. CDR3 size: 23 residues. The germline V gene has CDR1 KGHSH and CDR2 LQKENI. CDR3: CASSYPGTSGRRQSPVSRGCSYF. In DNA form, the CDR3 reads TGTGCCAGCTCATATCCCGGGACTAGCGGAAGGCGGCAGTCTCCAGTATCAAGAGGTTGTTCTTACTTC.

This clone was counted a few times. The chain carries TRBV5-8 and TRBJ1-3; no reliable D call. The CDR3 extends over 16 amino acids. V gave up 0 bases and J gave up 0 bases, with 10 bases separating them. Per germline, CDR1 SGHTS and CDR2 YDEGEE. CDR3: CASSLGLPDSGNTIYF. CDR3 DNA: TGTGCCAGCAGCTTGGGACTCCCGGACTCTGGAAACACCATATATTTT.

The chain combines TRBV19 with TRBJ2-7; 11 bases map to TRBD2. Germline V gives CDR1 LNHDA, CDR2 SQIVND (reference sequence). CDR3 size: 14 residues. The junction had 7 bases not matched to a gene; V was cut back by 8 bases and J by 4 bases. This chain's CDR3 is CASSSGRNGYEQYF. The CDR3 nucleotides are TGTGCCAGTTCTAGCGGGAGGAATGGTTACGAGCAGTACTTC.

The V and J genes are TRBV7-3 and TRBJ2-1, with 7 bases lining up with TRBD1. The CDR3 has 18 residues. Germline assignment: CDR1 SGHTA and CDR2 FQGTGA. The J segment lost 0 bases and the V segment lost 2 bases, leaving 10 bases of the junction unmatched. CDR3 sequence (DNA): TGTGCCAGCAGCTTAGATAGGACAGGTCCGCTCTCCTACAATGAGCAGTTCTTC. Translating it yields CASSLDRTGPLSYNEQFF.

The chain employs TRBV4-3 and TRBJ2-7; D is possibly TRBD2 (5 bases). Germline CDR1 and CDR2: LGHNA and YSLEER. The CDR3 runs to 16 residues. The V end was cut by 6 bases, the J end by 5 bases, with 23 bases between. In nucleotides, the CDR3 is TGCGCCAGCAGTCATCCTCGGGGAAGAAGCTTGAACGAGCAGTACTTC. Its protein is CASSHPRGRSLNEQYF.

This sequence joins TRBV6-1 and TRBJ2-7; 7 bases line up with TRBD1. CDR1 is MNHNS, CDR2 SASEGT, per germline. The CDR3 runs to 14 residues. V trimming: 2 bases; J trimming: 4 bases; junction bases outside the gene matches: 5. The CDR3 bases are TGTGCCAGCAGTGAAACAGGGGTAGTGTACGAGCAGTACTTC. It is translated as CASSETGVVYEQYF.

The CDR3 spells CASSVLSGSDTQYF. As DNA, the CDR3 is TGTGCCAGCAGCGTCCTTAGCGGGTCAGATACGCAGTATTTT. J is TRBJ2-3 and V is TRBV7-3; 7 nucleotides match TRBD2. The germline V gene encodes CDR1 SGHTA and CDR2 FQGTGA. The CDR3 is 14 residues long. V lost 5 bases and J lost 4; bases outside the gene matches: 6.

This chain joins TRBV2 and TRBJ2-3, with D unresolved. The CDR3 is 18 amino acids. The germline V gene encodes CDR1 SNHLY and CDR2 FYNNEI. V was clipped by 7 bases and J by 4 bases, with 27 bases between them. The CDR3 nucleotides are TGTGCCAGCAAGAAGATGGGTTCTAGAGCCCCGACGGCAGATACGCAGTATTTT. This gives the protein CASKKMGSRAPTADTQYF.

The V and J genes are TRBV25-1 and TRBJ2-6; a possible D gene is TRBD2 (5 bases). Germline CDR1 MGHDK, CDR2 SYGVNS. Deletions cut 4 bases from V and 2 bases from J, with 18 bases between. This CDR3 contains 18 residues. CDR3 nucleotides: TGTGCCAGCAGTGGAGCCGGGATGGAGCTAACTGGGGCCAACGTCCTGACTTTC. Protein sequence: CASSGAGMELTGANVLTF.

The rearrangement links TRBV7-3 to TRBJ2-7; the match to TRBD1 covers 7 bases. CDR3 length: 14 amino acids. Trimming took 1 base from V and 3 from J; bases not matched to a gene: 3. The V gene's germline CDR1 is SGHTA and CDR2 FQGTGA. Here the CDR3 reads CASSLNPGGYEQYF. The CDR3, as DNA: TGTGCCAGCAGCTTAAATCCAGGGGGCTACGAGCAGTACTTC. The full variable domain, its missing parts supplied by reference TRBV7-3 and TRBJ2-7, is GAGVSQTPSNKVTEKGKYVELRCDPISGHTALYWYRQSLGQGPEFLIYFQGTGAADDSGLPNDRFFAVRPEGSVSTLKIQRTERGDSAVYLCASSLNPGGYEQYFGPGTRLTVT.

The J gene is TRBJ1-2, the V gene TRBV6-1; D call uncertain. Trimming cost V 3 bases and J 8 bases, with 10 bases left between them. The CDR3 has 12 residues. Germline assignment: CDR1 MNHNS and CDR2 SASEGT. CDR3 amino acids: CASSDEAGGYTF. The CDR3 nucleotides read TGTGCCAGCAGTGATGAGGCCGGGGGCTACACCTTC.

This sequence joins TRBV30 and TRBJ1-5; maybe TRBD1 (6 bases). Germline V gene sequence: CDR1 GTSNPN, CDR2 SVGIG (reference sequence). The CDR3 consists of 13 residues. V dropped 1 base and J dropped 4 bases, with 8 bases sitting between them. The chain's CDR3 is CAWSGTENQPQHF. CDR3 bases: TGTGCCTGGAGTGGGACAGAGAATCAGCCCCAGCATTTT.

J is TRBJ2-1 and V is TRBV2; 7 bases align to TRBD1. The germline gives CDR1 SNHLY, CDR2 FYNNEI. This CDR3 has 15 amino acids. J lost 0 bases, V lost 8 bases, and 7 bases had no gene match. The CDR3 loop reads CASRTGRSSYNEQFF. Here the CDR3 DNA reads TGTGCCAGCCGGACAGGCCGCTCCTCCTACAATGAGCAGTTCTTC.

The J gene is TRBJ1-1, the V gene TRBV5-1; no firm D call. The CDR3 has 14 residues. Per the germline V gene, CDR1 is SGHRS and CDR2 is YFSETQ. V lost 0 bases and J lost 0, with 6 bases in between. The CDR3 bases are TGCGCCAGCAGCTTGGGAGATTTGAACACTGAAGCTTTCTTT. As protein: CASSLGDLNTEAFF.

The chain carries TRBV6-1 and TRBJ1-1; 7 nucleotides line up with TRBD1. The trim removed 2 bases at V and 2 bases at J, leaving 8 bases unmatched. This CDR3 region has 16 residues. CDR1 MNHNS and CDR2 SASEGT come from the germline V gene. The CDR3 sequence: CASSERWTGLNTEAFF. In DNA form, the CDR3 reads TGTGCCAGCAGTGAACGATGGACAGGATTAAACACTGAAGCTTTCTTT.

The V and J genes are TRBV28 and TRBJ1-5, with 8 bases that match TRBD1. The trim removed 8 bases at V and 6 bases at J, leaving 6 bases unmatched. The CDR3 is made up of 13 amino acids. Per germline, CDR1 MDHEN and CDR2 SYDVKM. The CDR3: CASFTGGGQPQHF. The CDR3 bases are TGTGCCAGCTTTACAGGGGGGGGTCAGCCCCAGCATTTT. Full variable domain (missing parts from reference TRBV28 and TRBJ1-5): DVKVTQSSRYLVKRTGEKVFLECVQDMDHENMFWYRQDPGLGLRLIYFSYDVKMKEKGDIPEGYSVSREKKERFSLILESASTNQTSMYLCASFTGGGQPQHFGDGTRLSIL.

V is TRBV27 and J is TRBJ2-7, with a tentative D call TRBD1 (6 bases). With 3 bases removed from V and 0 bases from J, the gap between germline ends came to 9 bases. Germline CDR1 reads MNHEY; CDR2 reads SMNVEV (reference sequence). There are 14 residues in the CDR3. The DNA for the CDR3 is TGTGCCAGCAGTTTCCGGGACAACTCCTACGAGCAGTACTTC. Encoded protein: CASSFRDNSYEQYF.

J is TRBJ2-7 and V is TRBV6-7; no clear D. TRBV6-7 is an open reading frame, and its role is uncertain. This CDR3 is built from 13 residues. The ends were cut back, 4 bases at V and 1 base at J, with 8 bases in the middle. The CDR3 is CASSSAGSYEQYF. The CDR3 nucleotides are TGTGCCAGCAGTTCCGCAGGTTCCTACGAGCAGTACTTC.

The chain is built from TRBV30 and TRBJ2-5; D uncertain. The CDR3 consists of 11 residues. Germline CDR1 reads GTSNPN; CDR2 reads SVGIG (reference sequence). V was cut by 3 bases and J by 5 bases, with 7 bases left in between. CDR3 in DNA: TGTGCCTGGAGCCTAGGCGAGACCCAGTACTTC. This translates into CAWSLGETQYF.

The J gene is TRBJ1-1, the V gene TRBV20-1; D gene ambiguous. Germline CDR1 reads DFQATT; CDR2 reads SNEGSKA (reference sequence). Trimming left V 0 bases short and J 7 bases short, with 6 bases between. CDR3 size: 11 residues. Here the CDR3 DNA reads TGCAGTGCTAGAGATCAGCGTGAAGCTTTCTTT. This encodes CSARDQREAFF.

This clone was observed a handful of times. The chain employs TRBV6-5 and TRBJ2-2, with 11 bases fitting TRBD2. From germline, CDR1 is MNHEY and CDR2 SVGAGI. The CDR3 totals 15 residues. Unmatched junction bases numbered 1, after V lost 4 bases and J lost 3 bases. The chain's CDR3 is CASSLLAGDTGELFF. CDR3 DNA: TGTGCCAGCAGTTTACTAGCGGGAGACACCGGGGAGCTGTTTTTT.